This entry lists 32 T cell receptor beta chains sequenced from one sample in a study of spatial heterogeneity in lung cancer (dated by TCRdb to between 2018 and 2021). No antigen has been identified for these receptors. Library generation was performed with 5' RACE. Sequencing was performed on a NextSeq 500. The public reads were run again by TCRdb, first through fastp at Q25 and then through MiXCR, and only productive beta chains were kept. Entries that share a CDR3 protein sequence are merged under the most common genes and DNA. The sample table contains 15,000 to 20,000 distinct CDR3 sequences; only one count was recorded for 7% to 7.5% of them. The ten biggest clones cover approximately 22% of the sample. The intended sense of this specimen's time point label: sample taken at primary tumor resection. Broader findings and caveats from the paper: The tumor nonsynonymous mutation count correlated with the number of expanded alpha and beta TCRs within the tumor.

The starting material was lung tumor tissue, obtained at surgery. The receptors stem from a female donor with early-stage non-small cell lung cancer.

There are many counts of this clonotype. The chain carries TRBV12-3 or TRBV12-4 and TRBJ1-2, with D hard to call. The CDR3 is made up of 12 amino acids. Trimming removed 3 bases at V and 4 bases at J, with 6 bases between. The CDR3 nucleotides are TGTGCCAGCAGTTTGGACGGCTATGGCTACACCTTC. This sequence encodes CASSLDGYGYTF.

This clonotype was detected ten times or more. The chain couples TRBV6-5 to TRBJ1-5; D uncertain. Germline CDR1 is MNHEY and CDR2 is SVGAGI. V lost 6 bases and J lost 6, with 18 bases in between. The CDR3 consists of 15 residues. CDR3 bases: TGTGCCAGCAGAGGCGGACGGAGATCGGGTCAGCCCCAGCATTTT. Translating it yields CASRGGRRSGQPQHF.

This clonotype appeared once. Just one base apart from a much larger clone, this may be a read error. The rearrangement joins TRBV7-2 to TRBJ2-1, with 9 bases that match TRBD2. The CDR3 sequence is 14 residues long. V shed 10 bases, J shed 9 bases, and the junction held 13 bases outside the gene matches. Germline lookup yields CDR1 SGHTA and CDR2 FQGNSA. The CDR3 loop reads CANTLRRGGFEQFF. The CDR3, as DNA: TGTGCCAACACCCTCCGGCGGGGGGGCTTTGAGCAGTTCTTC.

Many counts were recorded for this clonotype. This rearrangement joins TRBV12-3 or TRBV12-4 to TRBJ2-3; TRBD2 aligns across 8 bases. The CDR3 consists of 15 residues. Losses at the gene ends were 4 bases for V and 3 bases for J; bases not matched to a gene: 6. CDR3 nucleotide sequence: TGTGCCAGCAGTTGGGATCAGCGGGGGACAGATACGCAGTATTTT. This encodes CASSWDQRGTDTQYF.

This clonotype showed up many times. The chain recombines TRBV15 with TRBJ2-7; D remains unclear. V was cut by 0 bases and J by 6 bases, with 9 bases left in between. The germline CDR1 and CDR2 sequences are LNHNV and YYDKDF (reference sequence). The CDR3 is 13 amino acids. The CDR3 sequence: CATSRDQRSEQYF. The CDR3 nucleotides read TGTGCCACCAGCAGAGATCAACGGAGCGAGCAGTACTTC.

The table lists this clonotype with many counts. The CDR3 bases are TGTGCCAGCAGTTACGGGACAGGCCTTTCCTACGAGCAGTACTTC. The encoded protein is CASSYGTGLSYEQYF. This chain connects TRBV7-3 to TRBJ2-7; 8 nucleotides agree with TRBD1. The V gene end was trimmed by 6 bases and the J gene end by 1 base; junction bases not matched to a gene: 8. The CDR3 is 15 residues long. Germline V CDR1 and CDR2: SGHTA, FQGTGA.

This clonotype occurred many times. The chain uses TRBV30 and TRBJ1-1, with TRBD1 matching over 9 bases. The CDR3 length is 13 residues. The J segment lost 6 bases and the V segment lost 3 bases, leaving 5 bases of the junction unmatched. In germline, CDR1 is GTSNPN, CDR2 SVGIG (reference sequence). As DNA, the CDR3 is TGTGCCTGGAGGGGACAGGGTGTACCTGAAGCTTTCTTT. Translating it yields CAWRGQGVPEAFF.

This clonotype has at least ten counts. CDR3: CATSRGIQDREQYF. CDR3 in DNA: TGTGCCACCAGCAGAGGTATACAGGATCGTGAGCAGTACTTC. J is TRBJ2-7 and V is TRBV15; D is possibly TRBD1 (5 bases). There are 14 residues in the CDR3. Germline V gives CDR1 LNHNV, CDR2 YYDKDF (reference sequence). Trimming took 1 base from V and 7 from J, leaving 14 bases between them.

This clonotype was recorded a few times. V and J are TRBV2 and TRBJ1-5; 8 nucleotides line up with TRBD1. V shed 5 bases and J 1 base; nucleotides not matched to a gene: 4. The CDR3 extends over 15 amino acids. The germline CDR1 and CDR2 sequences are SNHLY and FYNNEI. The CDR3 sequence: CASSPNRGSNQPQHF. Here the CDR3 DNA reads TGTGCCAGCAGTCCCAACAGGGGGAGCAATCAGCCCCAGCATTTT.

The table lists this clonotype with many counts. The chain links TRBV10-3 to TRBJ1-2; possible D gene TRBD1, 5 bases. The CDR3 is 12 residues long. Per germline, CDR1 ENHRY and CDR2 SYGVKD. Trimming removed 4 bases at V and 3 bases at J, with 6 bases between. The CDR3 protein is CAISGGDYGYTF. The CDR3 DNA sequence: TGTGCCATCAGTGGGGGGGACTATGGCTACACCTTC.

This clonotype was detected many times. This chain links TRBV7-9 with TRBJ2-2, with D possibly matching TRBD1 (5 bases). Trimming took off 5 bases at V and 3 bases at J, with 13 bases between the two ends. Germline V gene sequence: CDR1 SEHNR, CDR2 FQNEAQ (reference sequence). This CDR3 is built from 15 residues. The CDR3: CASSGGAQDTGELFF. CDR3 bases: TGTGCCAGCAGCGGTGGGGCGCAGGACACCGGGGAGCTGTTTTTT.

In the case of this clonotype: A much larger clone lies a single base off, so this may be a read error. In this CDR3 the conserved last residue, phenylalanine or tryptophan, is missing, so a read error is likely. J is TRBJ2-7 and V is TRBV28; D is uncertain. Per germline, CDR1 MDHEN and CDR2 SYDVKM. This CDR3 is built from 13 residues. The V and J ends lost 5 bases and 5 bases respectively, with 13 bases between them. The chain's CDR3 is CASSVISTNEQYS. The CDR3, as DNA: TGTGCCAGCAGTGTCATATCAACAAACGAGCAGTACTCC.

In its sample, this clonotype was seen many times. The CDR3 here is CASSWDRGTEAFF. The CDR3, as DNA: TGTGCCAGCAGTTGGGACAGGGGCACTGAAGCTTTCTTT. This chain links TRBV27 with TRBJ1-1; 10 positions match TRBD1. The V and J ends lost 4 bases and 4 bases, in that order; junction bases with no gene match: 0. Germline V CDR1 and CDR2: MNHEY, SMNVEV (reference sequence). The CDR3 sequence is 13 residues long.

This sequence joins TRBV7-2 and TRBJ2-5; D not certain. V gave up 11 bases and J gave up 4 bases, with 11 bases separating them. CDR3 length: 11 residues. Germline CDR1 is SGHTA and CDR2 is FQGNSA. The CDR3 is CASTSAETQYF. Written as DNA, the CDR3 is TGTGCCTCCACCTCGGCAGAGACCCAGTACTTC.

This clonotype has ten or more counts. The gene calls are TRBV12-3 or TRBV12-4 and TRBJ1-3; D is undetermined. Trimming removed 3 bases from V and 8 bases from J, with 5 bases in between. This CDR3 is built from 11 residues. The CDR3 is CASSFVDTIYF. CDR3 nucleotide sequence: TGTGCCAGCAGTTTTGTGGACACCATATATTTT.

In its sample, this clonotype was seen many times. This chain connects TRBV6-5 to TRBJ1-5; 8 positions match TRBD1. Germline V gene data show CDR1 as MNHEY and CDR2 as SVGAGI. The CDR3 totals 15 residues. V shed 6 bases, J shed 9 bases, and the junction held 13 bases outside the gene matches. The CDR3 nucleotides are TGTGCCAGCAGCGCTGATTGGACAGGGTCTTTGCCCCAGCATTTT. Protein sequence: CASSADWTGSLPQHF.

There are many counts of this clonotype. The chain links TRBV20-1 to TRBJ2-3, with D hard to call. V gave up 4 bases and J gave up 0 bases, with 14 bases separating them. Germline V lookup: CDR1 DFQATT, CDR2 SNEGSKA (reference sequence). The CDR3 extends over 15 amino acids. CDR3 sequence: CSAIRTVSSTDTQYF. Here the CDR3 DNA reads TGCAGTGCTATCCGGACGGTGTCTAGCACAGATACGCAGTATTTT.

At least ten counts were recorded for this clonotype. CDR3 residues: CASSQDFQGGNQPQHF. The CDR3 nucleotides read TGTGCCAGCAGCCAAGACTTCCAGGGGGGCAATCAGCCCCAGCATTTT. V gene TRBV3-1 combines with J gene TRBJ1-5, with 7 bases identical to TRBD1. The CDR3 is 16 amino acids. V dropped 0 bases and J dropped 2; count of bases not matched to a gene: 4. The germline CDR1 and CDR2 sequences are LGHDT and YNNKEL (reference sequence).

This clonotype was detected ten times or more. The chain links TRBV29-1 to TRBJ2-7, with D possibly being TRBD1 (6 bases). Germline V gene sequence: CDR1 SQVTM, CDR2 ANQGSEA. With 5 bases removed from V and 4 bases from J, the gap between germline ends came to 15 bases. The CDR3 is made up of 13 amino acids. The CDR3 DNA is TGCAGCGTTTCGGTGACAGGCCCGTACGAGCAGTACTTC. Amino acids: CSVSVTGPYEQYF.

The sample holds many counts of this clonotype. This sequence joins TRBV7-9 and TRBJ1-2; maybe TRBD1 (6 bases). V was pared by 4 bases and J by 2 bases, with 8 bases between. Germline values: CDR1 SEHNR, CDR2 FQNEAQ (reference sequence). The CDR3 has 13 residues. CDR3 residues: CASSSRGNYGYTF. The DNA of the CDR3 is TGTGCCAGCAGCTCCAGGGGAAACTATGGCTACACCTTC. The variable domain in full, with the rest retrieved from reference TRBV7-9 and TRBJ1-2, is DTGVSQNPRHKITKRGQNVTFRCDPISEHNRLYWYRQTLGQGPEFLTYFQNEAQLEKSRLLSDRFSAERPKGSFSTLEIQRTEQGDSAMYLCASSSRGNYGYTFGSGTRLTVV.

This clonotype was seen repeatedly, ten times or more. The chain combines TRBV5-1 with TRBJ1-5; TRBD1 is a possible D gene (5 bases). CDR3 length equals 14 residues. CDR1 SGHRS and CDR2 YFSETQ come from the germline V gene. V was clipped by 4 bases and J by 7 bases, with 15 bases between them. As DNA, the CDR3 is TGCGCCAGCAGCCCGGGGCAGGCGGGACAGCCCCAGCATTTT. It codes for CASSPGQAGQPQHF.

There are a few counts of this clonotype. The genes are TRBV11-2 and TRBJ1-6; TRBD1 is a possible D gene (5 bases). V lost 5 bases to trimming and J lost 7 bases, with 18 bases between them. In germline, CDR1 is SGHAT, CDR2 FQNNGV. This CDR3 has 16 residues. Written as DNA, the CDR3 is TGTGCCAGCAGCCCAACGACGGGCAGGGAGAATTCACCCCTCCACTTT. Protein: CASSPTTGRENSPLHF.

Of note for this clonotype: The junction shows a germline mismatch at one end, possibly a read error. V is TRBV5-8 and J is TRBJ2-2; D uncertain. The CDR3 has 13 amino acids. Germline V gives CDR1 SGHTS, CDR2 YDEGEE. The CDR3 nucleotides are TGTACCAGCAGCTTGGTGCGACACGGGGAGCTGTTTTTT. Its translation: CTSSLVRHGELFF.

This clonotype has just a few counts. The rearrangement links TRBV3-1 to TRBJ1-4, with D hard to call. This CDR3 has 13 residues. V dropped 2 bases and J dropped 8 bases, with 9 bases sitting between them. Per germline, CDR1 LGHDT and CDR2 YNNKEL (reference sequence). The CDR3 sequence: CASSQRTREKLFF. DNA for the CDR3: TGTGCCAGCAGCCAACGAACTCGGGAAAAACTGTTTTTT. Full variable domain (remainder filled in from reference TRBV3-1 and TRBJ1-4): DTAVSQTPKYLVTQMGNDKSIKCEQNLGHDTMYWYKQDSKKFLKIMFSYNNKELIINETVPNRFSPKSPDKAHLNLHINSLELGDSAVYFCASSQRTREKLFFGSGTQLSVL.

At least ten counts were recorded for this clonotype. This rearrangement joins TRBV7-6 to TRBJ1-1, with 7 nucleotides matching TRBD1. J gave up 5 bases and V 5 bases, and 20 bases lay outside the gene matches. The CDR3 has 18 residues. Germline values: CDR1 SGHVS, CDR2 FNYEAQ. The CDR3 is CASSPMKQGPARGTEAFF. The CDR3 nucleotides are TGTGCCAGCAGCCCAATGAAACAGGGGCCTGCTAGAGGTACTGAAGCTTTCTTT.

This clonotype has a count of ten or more. In DNA, the CDR3 is TGCAGTGCTAGGGCAGGGGCCGGGGAGCTGTTTTTT. The encoded protein is CSARAGAGELFF. The rearrangement links TRBV20-1 to TRBJ2-2, with a possible D match to TRBD1 (6 bases). The germline V gene encodes CDR1 DFQATT and CDR2 SNEGSKA (reference sequence). The V and J ends lost 3 bases and 6 bases respectively, with 8 bases between them. CDR3 length equals 12 residues.

This clonotype was seen more than once but under ten times. CDR3 nucleotides: TGCAGTGCTAGAGCTGGACTAGCAACAGATACGCAGTATTTT. Its protein is CSARAGLATDTQYF. The V call is TRBV20-1, the J call TRBJ2-3; 8 nucleotides agree with TRBD2. Per the germline V gene, CDR1 is DFQATT and CDR2 is SNEGSKA (reference sequence). Trimming removed 1 base from V and 3 bases from J; junction bases left unmatched: 3. The CDR3 runs 14 residues.

At least ten counts were recorded for this clonotype. The chain recombines TRBV6-1 with TRBJ1-1, with TRBD1 as a possible D gene (5 bases). CDR1 MNHNS and CDR2 SASEGT come from the germline V gene. With 10 bases removed from V and 7 bases from J, the gap between germline ends came to 13 bases. The CDR3 totals 11 residues. The CDR3 is CATTRGSEAFF. The CDR3 DNA follows: TGTGCCACCACCCGGGGCAGTGAAGCTTTCTTT.

This clonotype occurred many times. The chain has TRBV12-3 or TRBV12-4 and TRBJ1-5, with a tentative D call TRBD1 (5 bases). The CDR3 sequence is 14 residues long. Trimming removed 2 bases at V and 7 bases at J, with 12 bases between. CDR3 DNA sequence: TGTGCCAGCAGTTTATCAGGGATTGTGCAGCCCCAGCATTTT. Its translation is CASSLSGIVQPQHF.

This clonotype showed up many times. V and J are TRBV9 and TRBJ1-1; TRBD1 aligns across 9 bases. Per the germline V gene, CDR1 is SGDLS and CDR2 is YYNGEE. This CDR3 is built from 14 residues. The V gene end was trimmed by 3 bases and the J gene end by 5 bases; junction bases not matched to a gene: 5. Here the CDR3 DNA reads TGTGCCAGCAGCGAACAGGGGGCAGGTACTGAAGCTTTCTTT. Translating gives CASSEQGAGTEAFF.

This clonotype showed up many times. The chain has TRBV28 and TRBJ2-1, with D hard to call. Germline lookup yields CDR1 MDHEN and CDR2 SYDVKM. V shed 3 bases and J shed 7 bases, with 13 bases lying between them. The CDR3 consists of 14 residues. The CDR3 protein is CASSFIGSFNEQFF. The DNA for the CDR3 is TGTGCCAGCAGTTTCATCGGCAGCTTTAATGAGCAGTTCTTC.

This clonotype was detected many times. The rearrangement uses TRBV30 and TRBJ2-3; TRBD1 aligns across 9 bases. Germline assignment: CDR1 GTSNPN and CDR2 SVGIG (reference sequence). J gave up 5 bases and V 5 bases, and 2 bases lay outside the gene matches. This CDR3 region has 12 residues. CDR3 sequence reads: CAWETGGDTQYF. The CDR3 DNA follows: TGTGCCTGGGAGACAGGGGGAGATACGCAGTATTTT.